These 9 T cell receptor beta chains came from one sample sequenced in a study of T cell repertoires in cytomegalovirus infection. These receptors' antigens are unknown. TCRdb independently ran MiXCR on the reads; one entry per CDR3 protein. The sample carries around 750,000 distinct CDR3 sequences, approximately 32% recorded once. The sample in question was cultured CD8+ T cells from PBMCs, obtained from culture after CMV antigen stimulation. These receptors came from a human donor in good health (CMV status not recorded). Some clones in this sample may be carry-over from other donors' samples.

This clonotype has only a few counts. V usage is TRBV6-5 and J usage is TRBJ1-1; 12 bases are a match to TRBD1. CDR1 and CDR2 from the germline V gene are MNHEY and SVGAGI. Trimming removed 4 bases from V and 1 base from J; junction bases left unmatched: 10. This CDR3 has 18 amino acids. The CDR3: CASSFTRDRGRGNTEAFF. The CDR3 DNA reads as TGTGCCAGCAGTTTCACCCGGGACAGGGGGCGCGGGAACACTGAAGCTTTCTTT.

V is TRBV7-9 and J is TRBJ2-3, with 8 bases lining up with TRBD2. In germline, CDR1 is SEHNR, CDR2 FQNEAQ (reference sequence). Unmatched junction bases numbered 11, after V lost 5 bases and J lost 4 bases. CDR3 length equals 16 residues. The CDR3 protein is CASSPTGLAGADTQYF. The CDR3 DNA reads TGTGCCAGCAGCCCGACAGGACTAGCCGGCGCAGATACGCAGTATTTT.

This clonotype came up many times. The rearrangement joins TRBV6-5 to TRBJ2-3, with 9 nucleotides matching TRBD1. The V gene end was trimmed by 7 bases and the J gene end by 0 bases; junction bases not matched to a gene: 8. The CDR3 loop spans 16 amino acids. Germline CDR1 and CDR2: MNHEY and SVGAGI. CDR3 residues: CASTAGTGLSTDTQYF. In DNA form, the CDR3 reads TGTGCCAGCACTGCCGGGACAGGGCTTAGCACAGATACGCAGTATTTT.

V is TRBV10-3 and J is TRBJ1-1, with 9 bases aligning to TRBD1. Germline V CDR1 and CDR2: ENHRY, SYGVKD. The CDR3 is 15 residues long. V trimming: 1 base; J trimming: 5 bases; junction bases outside the gene matches: 5. CDR3 DNA: TGTGCCATCAGTGAGTTGGGACAGGGATTTACTGAAGCTTTCTTT. Amino acid sequence: CAISELGQGFTEAFF.

The V and J genes are TRBV24-1 and TRBJ1-4; 11 bases fit TRBD1. Looked up from germline, CDR1 is KGHDR and CDR2 is SFDVKD. This CDR3 region has 15 residues. The trim removed 5 bases at V and 7 bases at J, leaving 5 bases unmatched. The CDR3 region has the DNA TGTGCCACCAGTGCCGGACAGGGGGCAAGTGAAAAACTGTTTTTT. Translating it yields CATSAGQGASEKLFF.

This clonotype has at least ten counts. The chain recombines TRBV7-2 with TRBJ2-6; D unresolved. The germline V gene has CDR1 SGHTA and CDR2 FQGNSA. V lost 1 base and J 2 bases, leaving 9 bases between the germline ends. The CDR3 contains 16 residues. CDR3 nucleotides: TGTGCCAGCAGCTTAGTAGTGGGTCCTGGGGCCAACGTCCTGACTTTC. Translating it yields CASSLVVGPGANVLTF.

This clonotype has only one observation. This may stem from a read error, because a much larger clone lies one nucleotide away. The chain employs TRBV24-1 and TRBJ2-2; no firm D call. The CDR3 has 12 amino acids. Germline V gives CDR1 KGHDR, CDR2 SFDVKD. V lost 9 bases and J 1 base, leaving 5 bases between the germline ends. CDR3 region: CATEKNTGELFF. The CDR3 DNA sequence: TGTGCCACCGAAAAGAACACCGGGGAGCTGTTTTTT.

This clonotype was observed many times. V is TRBV7-8 and J is TRBJ2-1, with unresolved D. The CDR3 covers 15 residues. The germline CDR1 and CDR2 sequences are SGHVS and FQNEAQ. Trimming took off 2 bases at V and 7 bases at J, with 15 bases between the two ends. The DNA for the CDR3 is TGTGCCAGCAGCTTATGGGTGACGAACCTAAATGAGCAGTTCTTC. This gives the protein CASSLWVTNLNEQFF.

V and J are TRBV19 and TRBJ1-5; D is undetermined. Trimming cost V 8 bases and J 6 bases, with 11 bases left between them. The CDR3 loop spans 12 amino acids. Germline assignment: CDR1 LNHDA and CDR2 SQIVND (reference sequence). CDR3 sequence reads: CASDLAGQPQHF. The CDR3 DNA reads as TGTGCCAGTGACCTGGCAGGTCAGCCCCAGCATTTT.